A single sample gave rise to the 5 T cell receptor beta chains below, sequenced in a study of T cells in localized non-small cell lung cancer. Method: immunoSEQ multiplex PCR; TCRdb's copy keeps in-frame clones and lacks some. The sample yields fewer than 50,000 clones, 75% to 85% seen once. This sample comprised PBMCs, obtained before any cancer treatment. The receptors originated from a man aged 35 to 69 with stage II lung adenocarcinoma.

The rearrangement joins TRBV27 to TRBJ2-1, with 8 bases fitting TRBD2. Unmatched junction bases numbered 9, after V lost 6 bases and J lost 5 bases. The CDR3 is 15 amino acids. Per the germline V gene, CDR1 is MNHEY and CDR2 is SMNVEV (reference sequence). CDR3 nucleotide sequence: TGTGCCAGCAGGGGAATAGCGGGAACCAACAATGAGCAGTTCTTC. Protein: CASRGIAGTNNEQFF.

The rearrangement uses TRBV28 and TRBJ2-1; 8 bases match TRBD2. CDR1 and CDR2 (germline): MDHEN, SYDVKM. Germline trimming cut 3 bases from V and 8 bases from J; bases unmatched to any gene: 9. The CDR3 totals 15 residues. Here the CDR3 reads CASSLFTSGGDEQFF. The CDR3, as DNA: TGTGCCAGCAGTTTGTTTACTAGCGGAGGGGATGAGCAGTTCTTC. Full variable domain (outside the CDR3, taken from reference TRBV28 and TRBJ2-1): DVKVTQSSRYLVKRTGEKVFLECVQDMDHENMFWYRQDPGLGLRLIYFSYDVKMKEKGDIPEGYSVSREKKERFSLILESASTNQTSMYLCASSLFTSGGDEQFFGPGTRLTVL.

This clone has just one count. The chain combines TRBV2 with TRBJ2-1, with no clear D. The CDR3 is made up of 14 amino acids. Trimming left V 5 bases short and J 6 bases short, with 14 bases between. CDR1 is SNHLY, CDR2 FYNNEI, per germline. Here the CDR3 DNA reads TGTGCCAGCAGTACGCCCCCCGGCAGCAATGAGCAGTTCTTC. Translating gives CASSTPPGSNEQFF.

The CDR3 protein is CAIGRTGDNSPLHF. The CDR3 DNA reads as TGTGCCATCGGGAGGACAGGAGATAATTCACCCCTCCACTTT. The rearrangement joins TRBV10-3 to TRBJ1-6, with 7 bases lining up with TRBD1. The CDR3 is made up of 14 amino acids. Germline trimming cut 8 bases from V and 5 bases from J; bases unmatched to any gene: 6. In germline, CDR1 is ENHRY, CDR2 SYGVKD.

The V gene is TRBV28, the J gene TRBJ2-1; maybe TRBD1 (5 bases). The germline CDR1 and CDR2 sequences are MDHEN and SYDVKM. CDR3 length: 14 residues. With 2 bases removed from V and 7 bases from J, the gap between germline ends came to 12 bases. The CDR3 sequence: CASSLTPGKNEQFF. The CDR3 nucleotides are TGTGCCAGCAGTTTAACTCCAGGGAAAAATGAGCAGTTCTTC.